Listed below are T cell receptor beta chains from one sample, sequenced in a study of tumor-infiltrating lymphocytes in localized non-small cell lung cancer. The protocol was immunoSEQ multiplex PCR, while the TCRdb copy is restricted to in-frame clones and leaves out a portion. Altogether some 7,800 clones are present, roughly 80% being singletons, with the ten largest covering roughly an eighth. Sequences were obtained from uninvolved lung tissue not adjacent to the tumor. The origin of the receptors is a human donor with non-small cell lung cancer. Each CDR3 is given with its conserved first and last residue. Each record gives: V gene, J gene, D gene, clone size, CDR3 length, CDR3 DNA, CDR3 protein. D genes are given only for firm matches. Not every row has a clone size; where given, it reads once, few, many or a size class.

TRBV5-1	TRBJ1-1	NA	few	14	TGCGCCAGCAGCCCGGATGGGCAGAACACTGAAGCTTTCTTT	CASSPDGQNTEAFF
TRBV20-1	TRBJ1-2	NA	NA	11	TGCAGTGCCCGGACGGACTATGGCTACACCTTC	CSARTDYGYTF
TRBV27	TRBJ2-5	TRBD1	NA	15	TGTGCCAGCAAACAAGGGCGGGACAGGGAAGAGACCCAGTACTTC	CASKQGRDREETQYF
TRBV27	TRBJ1-2	NA	NA	12	TGTGCCAGCAGTTCCTCGGGGCATGGCTACACCTTC	CASSSSGHGYTF
TRBV28	TRBJ2-1	TRBD2	few	15	TGTGCCAGCAGTTTTATTGCGGGGGGCTACAATGAGCAGTTCTTC	CASSFIAGGYNEQFF
TRBV5-4	TRBJ1-6	NA	NA	14	TGTGCCAGCAGCTTGGGGCTCTATAATTCACCCCTCCACTTT	CASSLGLYNSPLHF
TRBV7-3	TRBJ1-1	NA	NA	16	TGTGCCAGCAGCGGTTTAGGGAGGGGGATAGACACTGAAGCTTTCTTT	CASSGLGRGIDTEAFF
TRBV10-3	TRBJ2-5	NA	once	12	TGTGCCACCGGAGAACCGCAAGAGACCCAGTACTTC	CATGEPQETQYF
TRBV6-5	TRBJ2-1	NA	once	13	TGTGCCAGCAGTTGGGTGGGGAGTAATGAGCAGTTCTTC	CASSWVGSNEQFF
TRBV2	TRBJ2-2	NA	few	13	TGTGCCAGCAGTGCAGATGGTACCGGGGAGCTGTTTTTT	CASSADGTGELFF
TRBV14	TRBJ2-1	TRBD2	NA	15	TGTGCCAGCAGCCAAACGCTAGCGGCCTACAATGAGCAGTTCTTC	CASSQTLAAYNEQFF
TRBV19	TRBJ1-2	NA	NA	12	TGTGCCAGTAGTCCCAGGGGCTATGGCTACACCTTC	CASSPRGYGYTF
TRBV7-9	TRBJ1-1	NA	NA	13	TGTGCCAGCAGTCCCCGGGACTACACTGAAGCTTTCTTT	CASSPRDYTEAFF
TRBV11-2	TRBJ2-3	TRBD2	NA	15	TGTGCCAGCAGCACATGGACTAGCGTCACAGATACGCAGTATTTT	CASSTWTSVTDTQYF
TRBV6-5	TRBJ1-5	NA	NA	15	TGTGCCAGCAGTTACATTGGGGGCCGCGATCAGCCCCAGCATTTT	CASSYIGGRDQPQHF
TRBV5-6	TRBJ2-7	TRBD1	NA	14	TGTGCCAGCAGCTTCGGGACAGCTTACTACGAGCAGTACTTC	CASSFGTAYYEQYF
TRBV29-1	TRBJ1-1	NA	NA	12	TGCAGCGTAGCCACTAAGAACACTGAAGCTTTCTTT	CSVATKNTEAFF
TRBV14	TRBJ2-2	NA	NA	15	TGTGCCAGCAGCCAAGCCTCAGGGCGAACCGGGGAGCTGTTTTTT	CASSQASGRTGELFF
TRBV5-1	TRBJ2-3	NA	NA	14	TGCGCCAGCAGCTTAGGAGGGAGTGCAGATACGCAGTATTTT	CASSLGGSADTQYF
TRBV5-6	TRBJ2-2	NA	NA	15	TGTGCCAGCAGCTTCAGGGATAGGGGCACCGGGGAGCTGTTTTTT	CASSFRDRGTGELFF
TRBV19	TRBJ1-1	TRBD1	once	19	TGTGCCAGTAGTATAGTAAGGGGACAGGGGGTACCTCTCCGAACTGAAGCTTTCTTT	CASSIVRGQGVPLRTEAFF
TRBV28	TRBJ2-7	TRBD2	few	14	TGTGCCAGCAGTTTAGGGGGAGGGTCATACGAGCAGTACTTC	CASSLGGGSYEQYF